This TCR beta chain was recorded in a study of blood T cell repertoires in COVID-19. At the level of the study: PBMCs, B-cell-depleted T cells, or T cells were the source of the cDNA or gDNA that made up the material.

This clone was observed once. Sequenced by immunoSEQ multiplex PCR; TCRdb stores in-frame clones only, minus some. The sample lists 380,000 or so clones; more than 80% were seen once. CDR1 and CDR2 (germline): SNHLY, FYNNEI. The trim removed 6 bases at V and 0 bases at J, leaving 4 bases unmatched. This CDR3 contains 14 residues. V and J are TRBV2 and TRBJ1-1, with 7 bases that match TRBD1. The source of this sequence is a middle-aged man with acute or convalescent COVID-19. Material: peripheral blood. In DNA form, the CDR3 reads TGTGCCAGCAGCGGGACAGCCCTGAACACTGAAGCTTTCTTT. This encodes CASSGTALNTEAFF.